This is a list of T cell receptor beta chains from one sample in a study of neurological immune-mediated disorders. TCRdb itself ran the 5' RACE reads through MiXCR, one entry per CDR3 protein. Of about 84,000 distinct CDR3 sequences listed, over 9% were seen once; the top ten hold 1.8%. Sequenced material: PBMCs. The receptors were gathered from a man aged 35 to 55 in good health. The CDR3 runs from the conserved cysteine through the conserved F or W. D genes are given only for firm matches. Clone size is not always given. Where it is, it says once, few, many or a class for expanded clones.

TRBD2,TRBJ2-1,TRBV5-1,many,CASSLVAGERYNEQFF,TGCGCCAGCAGCTTGGTCGCGGGAGAGCGCTACAATGAGCAGTTCTTC
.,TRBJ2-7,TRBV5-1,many,CASSLPEPMGEQYF,TGCGCCAGCAGCTTGCCAGAACCAATGGGGGAGCAGTACTTC
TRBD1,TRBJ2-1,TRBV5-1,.,CASSLQGARYNEQFF,TGCGCCAGCAGCTTACAGGGGGCGCGATACAATGAGCAGTTCTTC
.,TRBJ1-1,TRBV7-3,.,CASSPLGGTEAFF,TGTGCCAGCAGCCCTTTAGGGGGGACTGAAGCTTTCTTT
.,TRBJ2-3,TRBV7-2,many,CASSLPVNTDTQYF,TGTGCCAGCAGCTTACCAGTCAACACAGATACGCAGTATTTT
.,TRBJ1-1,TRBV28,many,CASSLFEGTEAFF,TGTGCCAGCAGTTTATTCGAGGGAACTGAAGCTTTCTTT
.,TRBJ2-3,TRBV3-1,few,CASSLWRDTQYF,TGTGCCAGCAGCCTATGGCGAGATACGCAGTATTTT
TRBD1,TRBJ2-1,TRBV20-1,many,CSALAGTGVSHSYNEQFF,TGCAGTGCCCTTGCCGGGACAGGGGTCTCACACTCCTACAATGAGCAGTTCTTC
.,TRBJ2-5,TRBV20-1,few,CSARRRGEVPQETQYF,TGCAGTGCTAGGAGGCGCGGGGAGGTACCTCAAGAGACCCAGTACTTC
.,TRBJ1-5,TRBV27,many,CASSFWGNSNQPQHF,TGTGCCAGCAGTTTCTGGGGGAATAGCAATCAGCCCCAGCATTTT
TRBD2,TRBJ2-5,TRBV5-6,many,CASSSPGSGRTGETQYF,TGTGCCAGCAGCTCCCCGGGTAGCGGGAGGACGGGAGAGACCCAGTACTTC
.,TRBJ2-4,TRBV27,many,CASSLSSAKNIQYF,TGTGCCAGCAGTTTAAGCAGCGCCAAAAACATTCAGTACTTC
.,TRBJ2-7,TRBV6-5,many,CASSYSRGQVPVEQYF,TGTGCCAGCAGTTACTCGAGGGGCCAAGTACCTGTCGAGCAGTACTTC
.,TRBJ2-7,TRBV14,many,CASSHVDRPYEQYF,TGTGCCAGCAGCCATGTCGACAGGCCCTACGAGCAGTACTTC
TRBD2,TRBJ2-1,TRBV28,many,CAGGGLAGADNEQFF,TGTGCCGGAGGGGGGCTAGCGGGAGCCGACAATGAGCAGTTCTTC
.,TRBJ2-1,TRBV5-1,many,CASSLEAASYNEQFF,TGCGCCAGCAGCTTGGAGGCAGCCTCCTACAATGAGCAGTTCTTC